The TCR beta chain under discussion was sequenced for a study of spatial heterogeneity in lung cancer. The study tagged each TCR cDNA molecule with a unique molecular identifier. TCRdb reanalysed the 5' RACE reads using MiXCR and keeps one entry per CDR3 protein. The repertoire holds about 7,000 distinct CDR3 sequences, with 13% as singletons. The V and J ends lost 5 bases and 7 bases respectively, with 11 bases between them. The CDR3 extends over 12 amino acids. This clonotype is medium-sized by share. Its antigen remains unknown. The time point denotes: sample taken at primary tumor resection. The study sequenced unsorted whole RNA from tumor, nontumor lung or frozen PBMC. Findings and limits, study-wide: Counts of expanded alpha and beta TCRs within tumors tracked the tumor nonsynonymous mutation count. In tumor T cells, estimated coverage reached 6.5% to 7% for alpha chains and 12% to 15% for beta chains.

The chain has TRBV12-3 or TRBV12-4 and TRBJ1-1, with D perhaps matching TRBD1 (5 bases). The material sequenced was lung tumor tissue, taken at surgery. The TCR was taken from a male donor with early-stage non-small cell lung cancer. The DNA of the CDR3 is TGTGCCAGCAGTCCGACAGAGTTTGAAGCTTTCTTT. Its protein is CASSPTEFEAFF.